A selection of T cell receptor beta chains follows, all from one sample in a study of CD8 T cells in ankylosing spondylitis. TCRdb fed the 5' RACE reads into MiXCR, producing one record per CDR3 protein. This sample has about 240,000 distinct CDR3 sequences; roughly a tenth occur once, and the top ten carry about 3%. The sample taken for sequencing was blood, either unsorted or a sorted T cell fraction (not recorded which). The source of these receptors is a male donor with ankylosing spondylitis or in good health (not recorded which). The CDR3 runs from the conserved cysteine through the conserved F or W. Expanded clones get a size class; other rows say once, few or many, or leave the size out.

abundance: many
v_gene: TRBV28
CDR3aa: CASSFNPYGYTF

abundance: many
v_gene: TRBV20-1
CDR3aa: CSARVMVEGIDEQYF

abundance: NA
v_gene: TRBV7-9
CDR3aa: CASSSPGGNSYNEQFF

abundance: few
v_gene: TRBV25-1
CDR3aa: CASSRGTERGQFF

abundance: many
v_gene: TRBV15
CDR3aa: CATSTGSVYGYTF

abundance: many
v_gene: TRBV20-1
CDR3aa: CSASGQGLLRTDTQYF

abundance: many
v_gene: TRBV20-1
CDR3aa: CSASEPGTSGRYTQYF

abundance: many
v_gene: TRBV4-1
CDR3aa: CASSQEGGAWTEAFF

abundance: many
v_gene: TRBV4-1
CDR3aa: CASSQGWAAYEAFF

abundance: NA
v_gene: TRBV18
CDR3aa: CASSPGEQGRNQPQHF

abundance: many
v_gene: TRBV2
CDR3aa: CASSVGYEQFF

abundance: few
v_gene: TRBV7-6
CDR3aa: CASSPAGQRETQYF

abundance: many
v_gene: TRBV25-1
CDR3aa: CASSGTGVGKETQYF

abundance: many
v_gene: TRBV27
CDR3aa: CASSTTGGRNSPLHF

abundance: many
v_gene: TRBV4-1
CDR3aa: CASSSSGNPRIIASYNEQFF

abundance: many
v_gene: TRBV12-3/TRBV12-4
CDR3aa: CASSLSGPTSSLKYGYTF

abundance: many
v_gene: TRBV5-1
CDR3aa: CASSLGQGDYGYTF

abundance: NA
v_gene: TRBV30
CDR3aa: CAWSVGLAGGPSSTDTQYF

abundance: few
v_gene: TRBV10-3
CDR3aa: CAISESGTGANVLTF

abundance: NA
v_gene: TRBV10-1
CDR3aa: CASSEEAAGGFYEQYF

abundance: NA
v_gene: TRBV7-9
CDR3aa: CASSPQGWPGELFF

abundance: many
v_gene: TRBV5-1
CDR3aa: CASSLEAGTYNEQFF

abundance: NA
v_gene: TRBV7-6
CDR3aa: CASSPSSRGDEQFF

abundance: many
v_gene: TRBV30
CDR3aa: CAWSGQPLAKNIQYF

abundance: many
v_gene: TRBV12-3/TRBV12-4
CDR3aa: CASSEGGRGYEQYF

abundance: many
v_gene: TRBV4-1
CDR3aa: CASSQMDRRVLF

abundance: many
v_gene: TRBV5-1
CDR3aa: CASSRGDTNTGELFF

abundance: many
v_gene: TRBV12-3/TRBV12-4
CDR3aa: CASSPRPGLAGSAGELFF

abundance: many
v_gene: TRBV25-1
CDR3aa: CASSPRTGYSGANVLTF

abundance: many
v_gene: TRBV6-5
CDR3aa: CASSYSTVPSGNTIYF